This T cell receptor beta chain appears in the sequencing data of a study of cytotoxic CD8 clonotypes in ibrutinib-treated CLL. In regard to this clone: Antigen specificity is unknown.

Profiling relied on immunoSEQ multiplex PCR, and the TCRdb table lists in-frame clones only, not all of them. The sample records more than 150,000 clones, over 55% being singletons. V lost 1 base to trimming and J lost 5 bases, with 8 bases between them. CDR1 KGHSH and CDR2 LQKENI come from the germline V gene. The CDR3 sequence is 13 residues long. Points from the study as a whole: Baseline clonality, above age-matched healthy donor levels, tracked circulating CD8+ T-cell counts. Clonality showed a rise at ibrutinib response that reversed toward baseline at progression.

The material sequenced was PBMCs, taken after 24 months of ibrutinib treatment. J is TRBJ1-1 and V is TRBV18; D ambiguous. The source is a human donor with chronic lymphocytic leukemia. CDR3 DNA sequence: TGTGCCAGCTCACCACGTTGGGGTACTGAAGCTTTCTTT. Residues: CASSPRWGTEAFF.